One sample yielded the 15 T cell receptor beta chains listed below, sequenced in a study of control samples from healthy donors and cancer patients. Sequencing used immunoSEQ multiplex PCR; TCRdb keeps in-frame clones, though not all of them. The sample records over 85,000 clones, 85% to 90% being singletons. Sequenced: PBMCs. The origin of the receptors is a woman between 55 and 75 years old with lung cancer.

The rearrangement uses TRBV5-1 and TRBJ1-1; unclear D gene. The CDR3 sequence is 15 residues long. Trimming took off 3 bases at V and 5 bases at J, with 17 bases between the two ends. CDR1 is SGHRS, CDR2 YFSETQ, per germline. The CDR3 bases are TGCGCCAGCAGCTCGAGGACCTCCTCGGGGACTGAAGCTTTCTTT. Its protein is CASSSRTSSGTEAFF.

J is TRBJ1-3 and V is TRBV18; TRBD1 aligns across 9 bases. Per germline, CDR1 KGHSH and CDR2 LQKENI. The J segment lost 4 bases and the V segment lost 1 base, leaving 5 bases of the junction unmatched. This CDR3 is 16 amino acids long. The CDR3 sequence: CASSPQGQGAGNTIYF. The CDR3 DNA follows: TGTGCCAGCTCACCACAGGGACAGGGCGCGGGAAACACCATATATTTT.

The genes are TRBV5-4 and TRBJ2-1; 7 positions agree with TRBD2. J lost 4 bases, V lost 0 bases, and 4 bases had no gene match. The CDR3 consists of 15 residues. Looked up from germline, CDR1 is SGHNT and CDR2 is YYREEE (reference sequence). In DNA, the CDR3 is TGTGCCAGCAGCTTGGGGGGGGAGGGGTACAATGAGCAGTTCTTC. Its protein is CASSLGGEGYNEQFF.

The rearrangement uses TRBV5-8 and TRBJ1-1; D ambiguous. The length of the CDR3 is 13 residues. Germline CDR1 and CDR2: SGHTS and YDEGEE. The V gene lost 0 bases and the J gene lost 0 bases, with 3 bases spanning the gap. The CDR3 DNA follows: TGTGCCAGCAGCTTGGAAGTGAACACTGAAGCTTTCTTT. Protein sequence: CASSLEVNTEAFF.

There are a few counts of this clone. The V gene is TRBV18, the J gene TRBJ1-1; a possible D gene is TRBD1 (5 bases). Trimming took 6 bases from V and 5 from J, leaving 16 bases between them. The germline V gene has CDR1 KGHSH and CDR2 LQKENI. The CDR3 length is 14 residues. The CDR3 spells CASSTDITDTEAFF. In nucleotides, the CDR3 is TGTGCCAGCTCCACGGACATCACGGATACTGAAGCTTTCTTT.

The chain recombines TRBV5-1 with TRBJ1-4; TRBD1 agrees at 9 bases. The germline V gene has CDR1 SGHRS and CDR2 YFSETQ. The CDR3 has 14 residues. Trimming took 2 bases from V and 13 from J; bases not matched to a gene: 9. The CDR3 DNA follows: TGCGCCAGCAGCTTAGGGACAGGGATTGTAGGACTGTTTTTT. This translates into CASSLGTGIVGLFF.

This clone turned up a few times. The genes are TRBV7-9 and TRBJ1-1, with D maybe TRBD1 (5 bases). Trimming took 4 bases from V and 3 from J, leaving 12 bases between them. This CDR3 is built from 14 residues. CDR1 is SEHNR and CDR2 is FQNEAQ in the germline V gene (reference sequence). The DNA for the CDR3 is TGTGCCAGCAGCTCAGTTACAGGTGACACTGAAGCTTTCTTT. Its protein product is CASSSVTGDTEAFF.

This rearrangement joins TRBV15 to TRBJ2-1; possibly TRBD2 for D (5 bases). Germline V lookup: CDR1 LNHNV, CDR2 YYDKDF (reference sequence). Trimming took off 5 bases at V and 5 bases at J, with 16 bases between the two ends. This CDR3 has 15 amino acids. The CDR3 nucleotides read TGTGCCACCAGCCGGATCAAGAGGGAACACAATGAGCAGTTCTTC. It codes for CATSRIKREHNEQFF.

V gene TRBV18 combines with J gene TRBJ1-5, with 7 bases identical to TRBD1. Trimming cost V 4 bases and J 0 bases; bases outside gene matches: 9. This CDR3 has 17 amino acids. CDR1 and CDR2 from the germline V gene are KGHSH and LQKENI. CDR3 in DNA: TGTGCCAGCTCACAGGGGGCTGCGCTATATAGCAATCAGCCCCAGCATTTT. Amino acids: CASSQGAALYSNQPQHF.

The chain recombines TRBV29-1 with TRBJ2-5, with no clear D. Trimming removed 1 base at V and 7 bases at J, with 7 bases between. The CDR3 is 11 residues long. Germline V gene data show CDR1 as SQVTM and CDR2 as ANQGSEA. CDR3 coding DNA: TGCAGCGTTGAAGGTTTGGGGACCCAGTACTTC. Amino acid sequence: CSVEGLGTQYF.

This sequence joins TRBV3-1 (or the pseudogene TRBV3-2) and TRBJ2-7; possibly TRBD1 for D (6 bases). CDR3 length: 16 residues. Trimming took 1 base from V and 2 from J, leaving 15 bases between them. Germline V gene sequence: CDR1 LGHDT, CDR2 YNNKEL (reference sequence). Here the CDR3 reads CASSQGGGEFAYEQYF. Here the CDR3 DNA reads TGTGCCAGCAGCCAAGGAGGGGGAGAGTTTGCCTACGAGCAGTACTTC.

The genes are TRBV7-3 and TRBJ2-7; 10 bases align to TRBD2. This CDR3 spans 15 amino acids. The V gene's germline CDR1 is SGHTA and CDR2 FQGTGA. V shed 2 bases and J 5 bases; nucleotides not matched to a gene: 6. CDR3: CASSLQAGTSDEQYF. The CDR3 region has the DNA TGTGCCAGCAGCTTACAAGCGGGGACTAGCGACGAGCAGTACTTC.

The chain couples TRBV5-4 to TRBJ1-1; 8 bases fit TRBD1. V lost 3 bases and J lost 1; bases outside the gene matches: 2. Germline CDR1 reads SGHNT; CDR2 reads YYREEE (reference sequence). This CDR3 region has 14 residues. Here the CDR3 DNA reads TGTGCCAGCAGCTGGGGACAGGCGAACACTGAAGCTTTCTTT. Amino acid sequence: CASSWGQANTEAFF.

The CDR3 DNA follows: TGTGCCAGCAGTTACGGAGACTCTGGGGCCAACGTCCTGACTTTC. This translates into CASSYGDSGANVLTF. The genes are TRBV6-6 and TRBJ2-6; D call uncertain. This CDR3 is 15 amino acids long. Germline V gene lookup returns CDR1 MNHNY and CDR2 SVGAGI (reference sequence). Trimming cost V 2 bases and J 0 bases, with 5 bases left between them.

The chain couples TRBV25-1 to TRBJ2-1; D possibly uses TRBD1 or TRBD2 (5 bases each). Germline lookup yields CDR1 MGHDK and CDR2 SYGVNS. This CDR3 has 15 residues. Trimming removed 5 bases at V and 5 bases at J, with 16 bases between. The CDR3 nucleotides are TGTGCCAGCAGTCCTCCTGGGGGTCCCGACAATGAGCAGTTCTTC. Translating gives CASSPPGGPDNEQFF.